The present T cell receptor beta chain was sequenced within a study of beta chain features in type 1 diabetes. Expressed TCRB transcripts were sequenced after all isolated RNA was converted to cDNA. Clones were read by immunoSEQ multiplex PCR, and TCRdb kept only the in-frame ones, dropping some. The sample holds about 410,000 clones, around 14% seen once. The CDR3 runs 14 residues. V was shortened by 5 bases and J by 0 bases, with 11 bases between the two germline ends. In germline, CDR1 is SGDLS, CDR2 YYNGEE. This clone was seen a few times. The sequence was collected from a man aged 25-45 years in good health. Sequenced material: naive CD4+ T cells from blood. This chain uses TRBV9 with TRBJ1-1; the D gene is possibly TRBD1 (6 bases). CDR3 DNA: TGTGCCAGCAGTCGGGCAGGGGTGAACACTGAAGCTTTCTTT. Its translation: CASSRAGVNTEAFF.